What follows are 32 T cell receptor beta chains derived from one specimen sequenced in a study of CD8 T cell repertoires and HIV-1 epitope variants. TCRdb's table, derived via immunoSEQ multiplex PCR, lists solely in-frame clones and lacks some. The sample lists tens of thousands of clones, 60% to 80% occurring once. Specimen: uncultured baseline CD8+ T cells from peripheral blood mononuclear cells (PBMCs). These receptors were taken from a male donor with HIV.

The V call is TRBV11-2, the J call TRBJ2-2; no clear D. Germline CDR1 SGHAT, CDR2 FQNNGV. This CDR3 spans 15 amino acids. V was shortened by 1 base and J by 0 bases, with 6 bases between the two germline ends. CDR3 sequence reads: CASSLVRPNTGELFF. In nucleotides, the CDR3 is TGTGCCAGCAGCTTAGTTCGGCCGAACACCGGGGAGCTGTTTTTT.

The chain uses TRBV7-8 and TRBJ2-7, with D perhaps TRBD1 (5 bases). V was clipped by 6 bases and J by 5 bases, with 14 bases between them. This CDR3 region has 13 residues. Germline V gene lookup returns CDR1 SGHVS and CDR2 FQNEAQ. The CDR3, as DNA: TGTGCCAGCAGTATTAAAGGGGCCGACGAGCAGTACTTC. The encoded protein is CASSIKGADEQYF.

DNA of the CDR3: TGTGCCAGCAGTCCCGCGCGAAACAGGGGCGGCGAGCAGTACTTC. Encoded protein: CASSPARNRGGEQYF. V is TRBV28 and J is TRBJ2-7; 7 nucleotides align to TRBD1. Germline CDR1 and CDR2: MDHEN and SYDVKM. The V and J ends lost 5 bases and 6 bases, in that order; junction bases with no gene match: 13. The CDR3 loop spans 15 amino acids.

This clone was counted only a few times. The rearrangement uses TRBV2 and TRBJ1-1; 9 nucleotides agree with TRBD1. Trimming cost V 8 bases and J 5 bases; bases outside gene matches: 6. This CDR3 region has 13 residues. Germline CDR1 SNHLY, CDR2 FYNNEI. CDR3 nucleotide sequence: TGTGCCAGCCGCGGGACAGGGAGTACTGAAGCTTTCTTT. It encodes CASRGTGSTEAFF. Looking up the rest from reference TRBV2 and TRBJ1-1 gives the full variable domain: EPEVTQTPSHQVTQMGQEVILRCVPISNHLYFYWYRQILGQKVEFLVSFYNNEISEKSEIFDDQFSVERPDGSNFTLKIRSTKLEDSAMYFCASRGTGSTEAFFGQGTRLTVV.

This rearrangement joins TRBV7-8 to TRBJ2-6, with 8 nucleotides matching TRBD1. Per germline, CDR1 SGHVS and CDR2 FQNEAQ. The CDR3 runs 14 residues. J gave up 4 bases and V 5 bases, and 1 base lay outside the gene matches. CDR3 sequence reads: CASSGTGGANVLTF. CDR3 bases: TGTGCCAGCAGCGGGACAGGAGGGGCCAACGTCCTGACTTTC.

There are a few counts of this clone. This chain connects TRBV9 to TRBJ2-1; 10 bases map to TRBD2. J gave up 3 bases and V 6 bases, and 6 bases lay outside the gene matches. CDR1 is SGDLS and CDR2 is YYNGEE in the germline V gene. The CDR3 runs to 15 residues. The CDR3 nucleotides read TGTGCCAGCACCTCAGGACTAGCGGTCTACAATGAGCAGTTCTTC. It specifies CASTSGLAVYNEQFF.

The rearrangement links TRBV9 to TRBJ1-1; D is unresolved. CDR1 and CDR2 (germline): SGDLS, YYNGEE. The germline V and J ends were trimmed by 2 bases and 1 base, with 6 bases remaining between them. CDR3 length: 13 amino acids. In DNA form, the CDR3 reads TGTGCCAGCAGCGTGGGTCGGAACACTGAAGCTTTCTTT. It is translated as CASSVGRNTEAFF. The variable domain in full, with the rest retrieved from reference TRBV9 and TRBJ1-1, is DSGVTQTPKHLITATGQRVTLRCSPRSGDLSVYWYQQSLDQGLQFLIQYYNGEERAKGNILERFSAQQFPDLHSELNLSSLELGDSALYFCASSVGRNTEAFFGQGTRLTVV.

V usage is TRBV9 and J usage is TRBJ2-3; a possible D gene is TRBD2 (5 bases). Between the trimmed V and J ends, which lost 4 bases and 0 bases, there was a span of 12 bases. Germline-derived CDR1 and CDR2 are SGDLS and YYNGEE. The CDR3 has 15 residues. In nucleotides, the CDR3 is TGTGCCAGCAGCTACCGAGCGGAGAGCACAGATACGCAGTATTTT. The encoded protein is CASSYRAESTDTQYF.

The chain carries TRBV6-6 and TRBJ2-1, with D possibly matching TRBD1 (6 bases). CDR1 and CDR2 (germline): MNHNY, SVGAGI (reference sequence). This CDR3 spans 11 amino acids. Trimming stripped 0 bases from V and 12 bases from J, with 6 bases between. In nucleotides, the CDR3 is TGTGCCAGCAGTTACTCGGACAGGCAGTTCTTC. Amino acid sequence: CASSYSDRQFF.

V is TRBV7-3 and J is TRBJ2-5; 8 bases are a match to TRBD2. This CDR3 has 15 residues. CDR1 is SGHTA and CDR2 is FQGTGA in the germline V gene. Germline trimming cut 5 bases from V and 5 bases from J; bases unmatched to any gene: 10. The CDR3, as DNA: TGTGCCAGCAGCCGCGACGGGGGGGCTAGGGAGACCCAGTACTTC. This gives the protein CASSRDGGARETQYF.

Remarks on this clone: The junction shows a germline mismatch at one end, possibly a read error. The rearrangement links TRBV7-7 to TRBJ2-1, with 10 bases identical to TRBD2. Germline CDR1 and CDR2: SSHAT and FNYEAQ (reference sequence). CDR3 length: 14 amino acids. CDR3 residues: CASSPTSGFNEQFF. DNA of the CDR3: TGTGCTAGCAGTCCGACTAGCGGGTTCAATGAGCAGTTCTTC.

This rearrangement joins TRBV28 to TRBJ2-7; D possibly matches TRBD1 or TRBD2 (5 bases each). The CDR3 consists of 14 residues. The V gene lost 6 bases and the J gene lost 4 bases, with 16 bases spanning the gap. In germline, CDR1 is MDHEN, CDR2 SYDVKM. CDR3 nucleotide sequence: TGTGCCAGCAGCCCGCTAAGCGGACATTACGAGCAGTACTTC. The encoded protein is CASSPLSGHYEQYF.

The chain is built from TRBV4-1 and TRBJ2-3; 12 nucleotides agree with TRBD1. The J segment lost 8 bases and the V segment lost 0 bases, leaving 6 bases of the junction unmatched. Germline CDR1 is MGHRA and CDR2 is YSYEKL. The CDR3 has 16 residues. CDR3 sequence reads: CASSQDPGQGASTQYF. The CDR3 DNA reads as TGCGCCAGCAGCCAAGATCCGGGACAGGGGGCGTCTACGCAGTATTTT.

The chain links TRBV28 to TRBJ1-1; D is unclear. The V and J ends lost 1 base and 0 bases respectively, with 9 bases between them. CDR3 size: 15 residues. From germline, CDR1 is MDHEN and CDR2 SYDVKM. Here the CDR3 reads CASSLFRRMNTEAFF. In DNA form, the CDR3 reads TGTGCCAGCAGTTTATTTAGAAGGATGAACACTGAAGCTTTCTTT.

This clone appeared once. The CDR3 nucleotides are TGTGCCAGCAATCCCGGGACAGGGGCCACCGGGGAGCTGTTTTTT. Its translation: CASNPGTGATGELFF. The gene calls are TRBV6-6 and TRBJ2-2, with 10 bases aligning to TRBD1. Germline V gene sequence: CDR1 MNHNY, CDR2 SVGAGI (reference sequence). The trim removed 7 bases at V and 4 bases at J, leaving 6 bases unmatched. The CDR3 contains 15 residues.

This clone was observed once. V gene TRBV28 combines with J gene TRBJ2-7, with TRBD1 matching over 9 bases. Germline V lookup: CDR1 MDHEN, CDR2 SYDVKM. V trimming: 6 bases; J trimming: 1 base; junction bases outside the gene matches: 7. The CDR3 totals 15 residues. The CDR3 DNA reads as TGTGCCAGCAGCGTCCCGGGACAGGGTTCCTACGAGCAGTACTTC. Protein: CASSVPGQGSYEQYF.

The CDR3 loop reads CAWRVWETQYF. The CDR3 nucleotides read TGTGCCTGGAGGGTTTGGGAGACCCAGTACTTC. The chain is built from TRBV30 and TRBJ2-5; D gene ambiguous. The CDR3 runs 11 residues. Looked up from germline, CDR1 is GTSNPN and CDR2 is SVGIG (reference sequence). The germline V and J ends were trimmed by 3 bases and 5 bases, with 7 bases remaining between them.

The rearrangement links TRBV7-8 to TRBJ2-3, with D unresolved. With 5 bases removed from V and 7 bases from J, the gap between germline ends came to 7 bases. Germline V gene data show CDR1 as SGHVS and CDR2 as FQNEAQ. The CDR3 loop spans 11 amino acids. The chain's CDR3 is CASSPGNTQYF. CDR3 nucleotide sequence: TGTGCCAGCAGCCCTGGCAATACGCAGTATTTT.

This clone rates as medium-sized. This chain joins TRBV5-1 and TRBJ1-5; 7 positions agree with TRBD1. V shed 4 bases, J shed 5 bases, and the junction held 3 bases outside the gene matches. In germline, CDR1 is SGHRS, CDR2 YFSETQ. The CDR3 is made up of 13 amino acids. CDR3 bases: TGCGCCAGCAGCCCGACAGGGCATCAGCCCCAGCATTTT. This sequence encodes CASSPTGHQPQHF.

The chain uses TRBV6-5 and TRBJ2-4, with D perhaps being TRBD1 or TRBD2 (5 bases each). This CDR3 comprises 15 residues. Trimming stripped 5 bases from V and 5 bases from J, with 16 bases between. Germline V gene data show CDR1 as MNHEY and CDR2 as SVGAGI. CDR3 DNA sequence: TGTGCCAGCAGTATAACCCCAGGGACCCAAAACATTCAGTACTTC. Its translation: CASSITPGTQNIQYF.

V is TRBV30 and J is TRBJ2-3; D gene uncertain. Germline loops: CDR1 GTSNPN, CDR2 SVGIG (reference sequence). The CDR3 has 13 amino acids. Between the trimmed V and J ends, which lost 1 base and 2 bases, there was a span of 7 bases. For the CDR3, the DNA is TGTGCCTGGAGTGGACTGTTCACAGATACGCAGTATTTT. This encodes CAWSGLFTDTQYF.

V and J are TRBV5-4 and TRBJ1-3, with D unresolved. This CDR3 is built from 15 residues. The V end lost 0 bases, the J end lost 4 bases, and 11 bases lay between the germline ends. Germline V gene lookup returns CDR1 SGHNT and CDR2 YYREEE (reference sequence). The chain's CDR3 is CASSLEGRGGNTIYF. CDR3 nucleotide sequence: TGTGCCAGCAGCTTGGAGGGTAGAGGGGGAAACACCATATATTTT.

The rearrangement uses TRBV5-1 and TRBJ2-1; no definite D call. V lost 6 bases, J lost 4 bases, and 14 bases lay in between. The CDR3 extends over 14 amino acids. The germline V gene has CDR1 SGHRS and CDR2 YFSETQ. This CDR3 is CASMRPPRYNEQFF. The CDR3 bases are TGCGCCAGCATGAGGCCACCGAGGTACAATGAGCAGTTCTTC. The variable domain in full, completed from reference TRBV5-1 and TRBJ2-1, reads KAGVTQTPRYLIKTRGQQVTLSCSPISGHRSVSWYQQTPGQGLQFLFEYFSETQRNKGNFPGRFSGRQFSNSRSEMNVSTLELGDSALYLCASMRPPRYNEQFFGPGTRLTVL.

The rearrangement joins TRBV29-1 to TRBJ2-1; D unclear. This CDR3 has 11 amino acids. Trimming left V 8 bases short and J 8 bases short, with 13 bases between. Germline V gene sequence: CDR1 SQVTM, CDR2 ANQGSEA. The CDR3 here is CSHRQVDEQFF. CDR3 DNA: TGCAGCCACCGGCAGGTGGATGAGCAGTTCTTC.

The chain recombines TRBV4-3 with TRBJ2-3; D tentatively fits TRBD1 or TRBD2 (6 bases each). The V end lost 1 base, the J end lost 6 bases, and 11 bases lay between the germline ends. CDR3 size: 14 residues. Germline values: CDR1 LGHNA, CDR2 YSLEER. CDR3 sequence reads: CASSQGGATDTQYF. The DNA for the CDR3 is TGCGCCAGCAGCCAAGGGGGGGCAACGGATACGCAGTATTTT.

This chain uses TRBV28 with TRBJ2-7; unclear D gene. Between the trimmed V and J ends, which lost 4 bases and 7 bases, there was a span of 11 bases. The germline V gene has CDR1 MDHEN and CDR2 SYDVKM. This CDR3 comprises 12 residues. The CDR3 sequence is CASSSSVREQYF. CDR3 DNA: TGTGCCAGCAGTTCTTCTGTGAGAGAGCAGTACTTC.

The chain has TRBV2 and TRBJ2-7; TRBD2 matches at 13 bases. Germline-derived CDR1 and CDR2 are SNHLY and FYNNEI. This CDR3 is 15 amino acids long. The V gene end was trimmed by 3 bases and the J gene end by 4 bases; junction bases not matched to a gene: 3. The CDR3 region is CASSETSGGPYEQYF. DNA for the CDR3: TGTGCCAGCAGTGAGACTAGCGGGGGGCCTTACGAGCAGTACTTC. The complete variable domain, with remaining parts taken from reference TRBV2 and TRBJ2-7, reads EPEVTQTPSHQVTQMGQEVILRCVPISNHLYFYWYRQILGQKVEFLVSFYNNEISEKSEIFDDQFSVERPDGSNFTLKIRSTKLEDSAMYFCASSETSGGPYEQYFGPGTRLTVT.

The chain links TRBV18 to TRBJ1-3; D is ambiguous. Germline V gene sequence: CDR1 KGHSH, CDR2 LQKENI. The V end was cut by 5 bases, the J end by 0 bases, with 8 bases between. There are 14 residues in the CDR3. The chain's CDR3 is CASSSGSSGNTIYF. The CDR3 nucleotides read TGTGCCAGCTCATCAGGTAGCTCTGGAAACACCATATATTTT.

This clone appeared a single time. In nucleotides, the CDR3 is TGTGCCAGCAGCGTAGTAGCAGCCGGGGGCGAGCAGTACTTC. This sequence encodes CASSVVAAGGEQYF. The chain uses TRBV9 and TRBJ2-7; D perhaps matches TRBD2 (6 bases). The CDR3 extends over 14 amino acids. Germline V gives CDR1 SGDLS, CDR2 YYNGEE. Trimming stripped 0 bases from V and 6 bases from J, with 13 bases between.

The chain uses TRBV30 and TRBJ1-1; D remains unclear. V was clipped by 3 bases and J by 1 base, with 9 bases between them. The CDR3 covers 13 residues. Germline values: CDR1 GTSNPN, CDR2 SVGIG (reference sequence). The CDR3 DNA sequence: TGTGCCTGGAGGCGTCAGGCGAACACTGAAGCTTTCTTT. Protein: CAWRRQANTEAFF.

This clone was counted many times. The V gene is TRBV7-2, the J gene TRBJ1-5; D gene ambiguous. Germline V gives CDR1 SGHTA, CDR2 FQGNSA. The CDR3 runs 15 residues. V dropped 2 bases and J dropped 6 bases, with 14 bases sitting between them. The CDR3 reads CASSLTVAKGQPQHF. The CDR3 DNA follows: TGTGCCAGCAGCTTAACGGTCGCCAAGGGTCAGCCCCAGCATTTT. Using reference TRBV7-2 and TRBJ1-5 for the parts outside the CDR3, the full variable domain is GAGVSQSPSNKVTEKGKDVELRCDPISGHTALYWYRQSLGQGLEFLIYFQGNSAPDKSGLPSDRFSAERTGGSVSTLTIQRTQQEDSAVYLCASSLTVAKGQPQHFGDGTRLSIL.

This chain connects TRBV6-5 to TRBJ1-3; D perhaps matches TRBD1 (5 bases). V lost 2 bases to trimming and J lost 2 bases, with 10 bases between them. The CDR3 totals 15 residues. The germline V gene encodes CDR1 MNHEY and CDR2 SVGAGI. The CDR3 loop is CASSYLGDTGNTIYF. CDR3 in DNA: TGTGCCAGCAGTTACCTGGGGGATACTGGAAACACCATATATTTT.